Sequencing of this T cell receptor (beta chain) was carried out in a study of monozygotic twins with inflammatory bowel disease. Study results and limitations: Patient repertoires may have gained variability from differing immunosuppressive treatments. Support for any single strong IBD-associated signal or clonotype was not found.

The germline gives CDR1 LNHDA, CDR2 SQIVND (reference sequence). CDR3 size: 16 residues. Remarks on this clonotype: Its target is unknown.

Nested amplification of TCRalpha and TCRbeta cDNA involved two PCRs of approximately 16 and 10 cycles. TCRdb reprocessed the 5' RACE reads and stores each CDR3 protein as one record, lacking DNA. The sample table includes more than 300,000 distinct CDR3 sequences. J is TRBJ2-3 and V is TRBV19; TCRdb's assignment of TRBD2 cannot be checked, as there is no DNA. The TCR sequence derives from a human donor with ulcerative colitis or Crohn's disease, or a healthy co-twin of an affected twin (not recorded which). Sequenced input: blood. Here the CDR3 reads CASSTFLAGGMDTQYF.